The clone carrying this TCR beta chain appeared many times. Antigen specificity is unknown. Time point specified: newly diagnosed GD, antithyroid drugs for less than 3 months. RNA isolated from PBMCs was used to make the TCR library. Researchers made TCR beta libraries by using iRepertoire HTBI primers and running Arm-PCR on CDR3 regions. TCRdb redid the calling of the multiplex PCR reads with MiXCR, one entry per CDR3 protein. In the table there are 550,000 to 600,000 distinct CDR3 sequences, 16% of which are singletons. The sample belongs to a study of regulatory T cells in long-lasting Graves disease. Broader study findings: Persistent-disease Graves' patients showed less TCR diversity than new cases. Accuracy might have suffered from few samples. There was favoring of TRBV28, TRBJ1-2 and TRBJ2-5 in persistent disease.

Trimming cost V 3 bases and J 15 bases; bases outside gene matches: 8. Germline CDR1 is SEHNR and CDR2 is FQNEAQ (reference sequence). The CDR3 totals 12 residues. The data also belong to a second study, concerning T cells in Graves' hyperthyroidism and ophthalmopathy. That paper adds: The study used the HTBI primer set for a first-round RT-PCR of the TCR CDR3.

The specimen was peripheral blood mononuclear cells (PBMCs), collected at new diagnosis, from a patient treated with antithyroid drugs. This chain links TRBV7-9 with TRBJ2-1; 7 bases line up with TRBD2. The sequence was obtained from a man aged 18 to 35 with Graves disease. The CDR3 reads CASSFSAGVGFF. The CDR3 DNA reads as TGTGCCAGCAGCTTTAGCGCGGGAGTGGGGTTCTTC.